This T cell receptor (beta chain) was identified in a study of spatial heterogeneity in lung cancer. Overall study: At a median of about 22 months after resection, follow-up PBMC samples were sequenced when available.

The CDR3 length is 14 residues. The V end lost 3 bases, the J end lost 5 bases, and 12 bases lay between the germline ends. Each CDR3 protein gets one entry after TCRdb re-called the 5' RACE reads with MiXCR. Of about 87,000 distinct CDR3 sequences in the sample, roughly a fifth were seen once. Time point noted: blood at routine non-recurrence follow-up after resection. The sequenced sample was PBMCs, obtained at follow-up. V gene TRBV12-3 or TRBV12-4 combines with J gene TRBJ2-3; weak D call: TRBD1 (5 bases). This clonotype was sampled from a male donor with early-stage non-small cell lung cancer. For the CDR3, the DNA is TGTGCCAGCAGTTTTGGGGCTCCCGGAGATACGCAGTATTTT. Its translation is CASSFGAPGDTQYF.